This TCR beta chain was captured by sequencing in a study of T-cell reconstitution after alpha-beta-depleted transplantation in children. Notes on the study in general: TCRbeta diversity was high at day 60 in some patients (a result of surviving recipient T cells and thymic progenitors). As was reported, about two months after transplant, alpha-beta T cells came from several hundred expanded graft clones. One year after transplant, T-cell counts and diversity came mostly from newly produced T cells.

The CDR3 extends over 13 amino acids. Germline V gives CDR1 SNHLY, CDR2 FYNNEI. V lost 3 bases and J lost 8, with 13 bases in between. This clonotype was observed a handful of times. Its antigen is unknown. Molecular barcoding with unique molecular identifiers was used for the TCRbeta library. TCRdb re-analysed the PCR reads in MiXCR, keeping a single row per CDR3 protein. Among 450,000 to 700,000 distinct CDR3 sequences, 25% to 30% were seen once, and the ten largest hold around a third. The V call is TRBV2, the J call TRBJ1-2; no clear D. The clonotype comes from a boy less than two years old with Wiskott-Aldrich syndrome, due to receive a stem cell transplant. The sample consisted of PBMCs, taken before TCRalphabeta/CD19-depleted stem cell transplant. The CDR3 DNA is TGTGCCAGCAGTGATGGAGGAGGTGGAGGCTACACCTTC. Protein product: CASSDGGGGGYTF.